One and the same sample provided the 16 T cell receptor beta chains below, sequenced in a study of cytomegalovirus exposure and HLA in healthy donors. Amplification used 60 Vbeta primers and 13 Jbeta primers. The method was immunoSEQ multiplex PCR; TCRdb's version includes in-frame clones alone and lacks a portion of them. The sample has about 210,000 clones; over 80% are singletons. Material for sequencing was PBMCs. Receptors were obtained from a woman in her 50s in good health and CMV-seropositive.

The rearrangement joins TRBV30 to TRBJ1-5, with 9 bases lining up with TRBD1. The ends lost 0 bases at V and 6 bases at J; junction bases unmatched: 15. Germline CDR1 reads GTSNPN; CDR2 reads SVGIG (reference sequence). This CDR3 region has 18 residues. The CDR3 DNA is TGTGCCTGGAGTGTTCACTCTCCCGGGACAGGGAGTTTTCAGCCCCAGCATTTT. Amino acids: CAWSVHSPGTGSFQPQHF.

The chain is built from TRBV6-1 and TRBJ2-7; the D gene is possibly TRBD1 (6 bases). The V end lost 4 bases, the J end lost 2 bases, and 9 bases lay between the germline ends. The CDR3 has 13 amino acids. The germline V gene encodes CDR1 MNHNS and CDR2 SASEGT. This CDR3 reads CASSVDSPYEQYF. The CDR3 DNA reads TGTGCCAGCAGTGTGGACAGCCCCTACGAGCAGTACTTC.

The rearrangement links TRBV2 to TRBJ1-1, with unresolved D. Germline CDR1 SNHLY, CDR2 FYNNEI. This CDR3 comprises 16 residues. Trimming cost V 1 base and J 4 bases, with 16 bases left between them. The CDR3 spells CASSEVRPREGTEAFF. CDR3 sequence (DNA): TGTGCCAGCAGTGAAGTCCGGCCACGGGAGGGCACTGAAGCTTTCTTT.

The CDR3 protein is CASSVVPPDTQYF. The CDR3 coding sequence is TGTGCCAGCAGCGTAGTCCCCCCTGATACGCAGTATTTT. J is TRBJ2-3 and V is TRBV9; D remains ambiguous. Germline loops: CDR1 SGDLS, CDR2 YYNGEE. The CDR3 loop spans 13 amino acids. V was pared by 0 bases and J by 6 bases, with 8 bases between.

The V gene is TRBV7-7, the J gene TRBJ2-5; 8 positions agree with TRBD1. This CDR3 is built from 14 residues. Germline CDR1 reads SSHAT; CDR2 reads FNYEAQ (reference sequence). The trim removed 1 base at V and 5 bases at J, leaving 3 bases unmatched. Here the CDR3 DNA reads TGTGCCAGCAGCTTAGGACAGGGGAAGGAGACCCAGTACTTC. This encodes CASSLGQGKETQYF. The full variable domain, its missing parts supplied by reference TRBV7-7 and TRBJ2-5, is GAGVSQSPRYKVTKRGQDVTLRCDPISSHATLYWYQQALGQGPEFLTYFNYEAQPDKSGLPSDRFSAERPEGSISTLTIQRTEQRDSAMYRCASSLGQGKETQYFGPGTRLLVL.

The chain couples TRBV10-2 to TRBJ2-3; the match to TRBD2 covers 11 bases. With 6 bases clipped from V and 3 bases from J, the junction kept 5 bases outside the gene matches. CDR1 and CDR2 (germline): WSHSY, SAAADI. The CDR3 extends over 15 amino acids. CDR3 sequence: CASSTLAGVTDTQYF. In DNA, the CDR3 is TGCGCCAGCAGCACACTAGCGGGGGTTACAGATACGCAGTATTTT.

The V call is TRBV2, the J call TRBJ1-2, with TRBD1 as a possible D gene (6 bases). With 7 bases removed from V and 7 bases from J, the gap between germline ends came to 22 bases. The CDR3 loop spans 15 amino acids. CDR1 is SNHLY and CDR2 is FYNNEI in the germline V gene. In nucleotides, the CDR3 is TGTGCCAGCAAGCCCACAGGGACGGAGGTCATTGGCTACACCTTC. Protein sequence: CASKPTGTEVIGYTF.

The rearrangement links TRBV21-1 to TRBJ2-3; the table's TRBD2 call for D was not verified on the DNA. TRBV21-1 is recorded as a pseudogene. The CDR3 length is 15 residues. In nucleotides, the CDR3 is TGTGCCAGCAGCTTCCCTAGAATTAGCACAGATACGCAGTATTTT. This gives the protein CASSFPRISTDTQYF.

The chain uses TRBV4-2 and TRBJ1-4; 10 bases agree with TRBD1. CDR1 LGHNA and CDR2 YNFKEQ come from the germline V gene. Trimming cost V 1 base and J 8 bases; bases outside gene matches: 10. This CDR3 is built from 17 residues. Written as DNA, the CDR3 is TGTGCCAGCAGCCAAGGACAGGGGGCGAACGAGGGGGAAAAACTGTTTTTT. Its translation is CASSQGQGANEGEKLFF.

This sequence joins TRBV4-1 and TRBJ1-1; 7 nucleotides line up with TRBD1. From germline, CDR1 is MGHRA and CDR2 YSYEKL. The CDR3 is made up of 16 amino acids. Trimming cost V 3 bases and J 3 bases; bases outside gene matches: 10. The CDR3 DNA sequence: TGCGCCAGCAGCCAGTTTGAGGGGGCGTCGGACACTGAAGCTTTCTTT. The encoded protein is CASSQFEGASDTEAFF.

The chain joins TRBV7-8 to TRBJ2-3; the match to TRBD2 covers 9 bases. Germline V gene sequence: CDR1 SGHVS, CDR2 FQNEAQ. After removal of 1 base from V and 3 bases from J, the junction contained 2 bases not matched to a gene. The length of the CDR3 is 15 residues. The CDR3 here is CASSLVAGETDTQYF. The CDR3 DNA reads as TGTGCCAGCAGCTTAGTAGCGGGGGAAACAGATACGCAGTATTTT.

The CDR3 spells CASSRTSSGANVLTF. CDR3 sequence (DNA): TGTGCCAGCAGCCGGACAAGCTCTGGGGCCAACGTCCTGACTTTC. V usage is TRBV6-1 and J usage is TRBJ2-6; a weak D match, TRBD1 (5 bases). The CDR3 totals 15 residues. Trimming cost V 6 bases and J 0 bases, with 9 bases left between them. Germline-derived CDR1 and CDR2 are MNHNS and SASEGT.

This clone has only a few counts. CDR3 sequence reads: CASSRGSQETQYF. The CDR3 coding sequence is TGTGCCAGCAGTCGCGGGTCCCAGGAGACCCAGTACTTC. This chain joins TRBV7-3 and TRBJ2-5, with D perhaps matching TRBD2 (5 bases). Trimming pared 6 bases from V and 5 bases from J, leaving 13 bases between. Germline V gene sequence: CDR1 SGHTA, CDR2 FQGTGA. This CDR3 is built from 13 residues.

Concerning this clone: The junction shows a germline mismatch at one end, possibly a read error. The V gene is TRBV5-1, the J gene TRBJ1-1; 9 bases align to TRBD1. From germline, CDR1 is SGHRS and CDR2 YFSETQ. This CDR3 spans 15 amino acids. CDR3 coding DNA: TGCGCCGGCAGCACGGGACAGGGAGGATGGGCTGAAGCTTTCTTT. Its translation: CAGSTGQGGWAEAFF.

This chain uses TRBV5-1 with TRBJ2-7; TRBD1 agrees at 10 bases. V trimming: 4 bases; J trimming: 6 bases; junction bases outside the gene matches: 19. The germline V gene encodes CDR1 SGHRS and CDR2 YFSETQ. CDR3 length: 18 amino acids. CDR3 nucleotides: TGCGCCAGCAGCCCTCTGGGAGCCGGGACAGGGGCTTCGGGCGAGCAGTACTTC. Protein sequence: CASSPLGAGTGASGEQYF.

This clone was recorded only once. Within the sample, other DNA sequences also encode this same CDR3. V gene TRBV7-3 combines with J gene TRBJ2-5; 7 positions agree with TRBD1. The CDR3 has 13 amino acids. J lost 4 bases, V lost 1 base, and 0 bases had no gene match. CDR1 and CDR2 from the germline V gene are SGHTA and FQGTGA. CDR3 sequence (DNA): TGTGCCAGCAGCTTAAACAGGGGAGAGACCCAGTACTTC. It yields the protein CASSLNRGETQYF.